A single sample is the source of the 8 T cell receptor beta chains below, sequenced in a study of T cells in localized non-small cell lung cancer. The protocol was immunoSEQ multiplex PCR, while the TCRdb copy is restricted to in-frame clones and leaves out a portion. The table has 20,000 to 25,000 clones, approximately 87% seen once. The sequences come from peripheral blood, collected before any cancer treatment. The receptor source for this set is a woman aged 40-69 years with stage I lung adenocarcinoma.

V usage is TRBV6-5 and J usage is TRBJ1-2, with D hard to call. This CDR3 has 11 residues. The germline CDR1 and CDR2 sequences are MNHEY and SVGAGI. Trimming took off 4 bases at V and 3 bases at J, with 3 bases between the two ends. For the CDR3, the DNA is TGTGCCAGCAGTTCGGACTATGGCTACACCTTC. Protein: CASSSDYGYTF.

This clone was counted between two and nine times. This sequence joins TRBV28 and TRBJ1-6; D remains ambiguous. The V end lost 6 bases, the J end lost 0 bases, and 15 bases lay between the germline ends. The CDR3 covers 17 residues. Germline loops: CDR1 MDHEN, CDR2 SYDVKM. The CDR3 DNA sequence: TGTGCCAGCAGCCCAGAACGAGTCCGCTCCTATAATTCACCCCTCCACTTT. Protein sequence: CASSPERVRSYNSPLHF.

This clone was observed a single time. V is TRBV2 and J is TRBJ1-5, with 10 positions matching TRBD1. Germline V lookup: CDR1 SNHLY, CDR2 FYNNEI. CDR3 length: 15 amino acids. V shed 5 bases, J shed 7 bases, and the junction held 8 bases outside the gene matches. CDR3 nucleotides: TGTGCCAGCAGTTTAGACAGGGGGCTTCGGCAGCCCCAGCATTTT. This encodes CASSLDRGLRQPQHF.

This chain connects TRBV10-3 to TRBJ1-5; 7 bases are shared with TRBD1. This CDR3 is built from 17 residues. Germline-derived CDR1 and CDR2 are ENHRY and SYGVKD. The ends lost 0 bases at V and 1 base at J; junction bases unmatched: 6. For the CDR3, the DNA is TGTGCCATCAGTGAGTCCGACGTGACAGGGAGCAATCAGCCCCAGCATTTT. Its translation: CAISESDVTGSNQPQHF.

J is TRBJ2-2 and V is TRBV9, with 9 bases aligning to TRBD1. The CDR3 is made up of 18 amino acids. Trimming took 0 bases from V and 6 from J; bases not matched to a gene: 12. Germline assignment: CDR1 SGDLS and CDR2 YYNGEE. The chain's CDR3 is CASSVAPSPGQGSGELFF. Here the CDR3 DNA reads TGTGCCAGCAGCGTAGCCCCCTCCCCGGGACAGGGTTCCGGGGAGCTGTTTTTT.

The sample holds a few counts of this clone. The CDR3 sequence: CASSDPRTAGYTF. CDR3 DNA sequence: TGTGCCAGCAGCGACCCCCGGACAGCTGGCTACACCTTC. The chain carries TRBV7-2 and TRBJ1-2; tentatively, D is TRBD1 (6 bases). The CDR3 is 13 residues long. Looked up from germline, CDR1 is SGHTA and CDR2 is FQGNSA. The V and J ends lost 5 bases and 7 bases respectively, with 14 bases between them.

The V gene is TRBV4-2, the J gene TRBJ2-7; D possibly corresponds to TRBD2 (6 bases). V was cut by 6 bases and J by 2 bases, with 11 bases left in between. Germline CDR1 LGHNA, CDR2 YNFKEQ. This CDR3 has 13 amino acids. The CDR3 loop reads CASSLWGAYEQYF. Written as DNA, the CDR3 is TGTGCCAGCAGTCTATGGGGGGCCTACGAGCAGTACTTC.

The CDR3 coding sequence is TGTGCCAGCAGCTTACGATCGGTAGATCTAAATTCACCCCTCCACTTT. This sequence encodes CASSLRSVDLNSPLHF. The chain couples TRBV7-9 to TRBJ1-6; D ambiguous. V lost 2 bases to trimming and J lost 7 bases, with 15 bases between them. This CDR3 region has 16 residues. In germline, CDR1 is SEHNR, CDR2 FQNEAQ (reference sequence).